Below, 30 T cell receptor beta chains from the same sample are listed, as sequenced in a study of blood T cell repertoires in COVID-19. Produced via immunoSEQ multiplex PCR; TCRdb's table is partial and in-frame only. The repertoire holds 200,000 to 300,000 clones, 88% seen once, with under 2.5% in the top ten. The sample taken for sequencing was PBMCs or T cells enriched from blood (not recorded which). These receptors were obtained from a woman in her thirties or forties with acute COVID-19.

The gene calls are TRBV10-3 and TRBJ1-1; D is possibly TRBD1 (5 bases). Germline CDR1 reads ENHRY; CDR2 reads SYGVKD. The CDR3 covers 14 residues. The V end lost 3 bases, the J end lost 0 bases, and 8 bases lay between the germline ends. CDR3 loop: CAISDRGMNTEAFF. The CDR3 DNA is TGTGCCATCAGTGACCGGGGGATGAACACTGAAGCTTTCTTT.

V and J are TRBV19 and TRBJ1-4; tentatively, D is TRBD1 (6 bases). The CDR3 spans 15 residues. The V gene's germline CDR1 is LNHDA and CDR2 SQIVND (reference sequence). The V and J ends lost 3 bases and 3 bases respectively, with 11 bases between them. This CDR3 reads CASSIRTVSNEKLFF. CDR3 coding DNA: TGTGCCAGTAGTATCAGGACAGTATCTAATGAAAAACTGTTTTTT.

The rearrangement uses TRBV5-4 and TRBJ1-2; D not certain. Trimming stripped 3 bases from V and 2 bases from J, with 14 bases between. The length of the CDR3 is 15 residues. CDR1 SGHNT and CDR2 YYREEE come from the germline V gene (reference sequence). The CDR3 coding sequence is TGTGCCAGCAGCTCACCCGGGAGATTGAACTATGGCTACACCTTC. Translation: CASSSPGRLNYGYTF. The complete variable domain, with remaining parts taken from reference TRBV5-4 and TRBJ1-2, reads ETGVTQSPTHLIKTRGQQVTLRCSSQSGHNTVSWYQQALGQGPQFIFQYYREEENGRGNFPPRFSGLQFPNYSSELNVNALELDDSALYLCASSSPGRLNYGYTFGSGTRLTVV.

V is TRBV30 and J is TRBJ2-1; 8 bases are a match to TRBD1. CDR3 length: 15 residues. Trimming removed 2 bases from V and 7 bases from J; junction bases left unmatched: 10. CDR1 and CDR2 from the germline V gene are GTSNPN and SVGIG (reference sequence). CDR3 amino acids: CAWSLPGGEVNEQFF. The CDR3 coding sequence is TGTGCCTGGAGTCTCCCAGGGGGCGAAGTGAATGAGCAGTTCTTC.

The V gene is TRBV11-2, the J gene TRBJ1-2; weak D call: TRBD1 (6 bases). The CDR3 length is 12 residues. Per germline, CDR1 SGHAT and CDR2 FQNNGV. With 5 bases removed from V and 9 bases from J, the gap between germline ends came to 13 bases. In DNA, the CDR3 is TGTGCCAGCAGCCTTGACAGGAAGAGCTACACCTTC. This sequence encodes CASSLDRKSYTF.

DNA for the CDR3: TGTGCCAGCAGCTTAGCGGCCAGATACCAAGAGACCCAGTACTTC. Translated: CASSLAARYQETQYF. The V and J genes are TRBV7-9 and TRBJ2-5; D is undetermined. CDR3 length: 15 amino acids. V gave up 0 bases and J gave up 0 bases, with 8 bases separating them. Germline V gene sequence: CDR1 SEHNR, CDR2 FQNEAQ (reference sequence). Drawing the rest from reference TRBV7-9 and TRBJ2-5, the complete variable domain is DTGVSQNPRHKITKRGQNVTFRCDPISEHNRLYWYRQTLGQGPEFLTYFQNEAQLEKSRLLSDRFSAERPKGSFSTLEIQRTEQGDSAMYLCASSLAARYQETQYFGPGTRLLVL.

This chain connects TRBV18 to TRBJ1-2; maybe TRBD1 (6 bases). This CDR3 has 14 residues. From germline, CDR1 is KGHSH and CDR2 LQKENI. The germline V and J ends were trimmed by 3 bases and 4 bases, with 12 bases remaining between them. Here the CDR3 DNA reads TGTGCCAGCTCACCTCGACAGGCTACCTATGGCTACACCTTC. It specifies CASSPRQATYGYTF.

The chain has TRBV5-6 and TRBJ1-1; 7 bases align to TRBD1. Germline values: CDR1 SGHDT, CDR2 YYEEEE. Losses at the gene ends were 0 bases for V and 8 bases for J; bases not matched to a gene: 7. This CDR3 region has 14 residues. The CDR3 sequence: CASSLGGTDFEAFF. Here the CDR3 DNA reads TGTGCCAGCAGCTTGGGAGGGACAGACTTCGAAGCTTTCTTT.

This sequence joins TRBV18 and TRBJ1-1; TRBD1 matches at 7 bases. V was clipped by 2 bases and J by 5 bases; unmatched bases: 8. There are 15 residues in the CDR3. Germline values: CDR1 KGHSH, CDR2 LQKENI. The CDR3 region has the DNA TGTGCCAGCTCACCAACGAGACAGGGTTATACTGAAGCTTTCTTT. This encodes CASSPTRQGYTEAFF.

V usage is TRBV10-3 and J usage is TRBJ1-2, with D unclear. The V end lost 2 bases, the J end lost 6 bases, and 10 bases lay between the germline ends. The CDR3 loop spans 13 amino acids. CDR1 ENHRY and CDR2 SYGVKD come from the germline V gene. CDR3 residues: CAISETDSNGYTF. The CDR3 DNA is TGTGCCATCAGTGAGACGGACTCGAATGGCTACACCTTC.

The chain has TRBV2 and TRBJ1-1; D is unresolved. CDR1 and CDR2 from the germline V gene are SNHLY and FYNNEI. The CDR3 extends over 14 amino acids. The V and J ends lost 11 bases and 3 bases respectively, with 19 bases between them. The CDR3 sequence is CASEGVSRYTEAFF. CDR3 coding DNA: TGTGCCTCTGAAGGTGTATCCAGGTACACTGAAGCTTTCTTT. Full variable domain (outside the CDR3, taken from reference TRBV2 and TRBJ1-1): EPEVTQTPSHQVTQMGQEVILRCVPISNHLYFYWYRQILGQKVEFLVSFYNNEISEKSEIFDDQFSVERPDGSNFTLKIRSTKLEDSAMYFCASEGVSRYTEAFFGQGTRLTVV.

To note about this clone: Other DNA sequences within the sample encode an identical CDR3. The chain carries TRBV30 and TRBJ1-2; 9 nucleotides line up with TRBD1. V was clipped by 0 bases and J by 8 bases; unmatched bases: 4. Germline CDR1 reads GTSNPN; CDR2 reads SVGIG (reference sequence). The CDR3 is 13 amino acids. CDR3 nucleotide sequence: TGTGCCTGGAGTGTACAGGGGGCAGGGGGCTACACCTTC. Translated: CAWSVQGAGGYTF.

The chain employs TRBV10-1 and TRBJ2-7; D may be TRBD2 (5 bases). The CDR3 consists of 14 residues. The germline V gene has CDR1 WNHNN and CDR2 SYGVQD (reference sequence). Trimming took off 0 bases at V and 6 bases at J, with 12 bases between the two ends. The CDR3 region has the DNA TGCGCCAGCAGTGAGTCGACTCCGGGGAGCGAGCAGTACTTC. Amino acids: CASSESTPGSEQYF.

The CDR3 spells CASRIRQGTEQYV. DNA for the CDR3: TGTGCCAGCAGGATAAGACAGGGGACGGAGCAGTACGTC. The V gene is TRBV6-5, the J gene TRBJ2-7, with TRBD1 identical over 8 bases. Losses at the gene ends were 6 bases for V and 7 bases for J; bases not matched to a gene: 8. Per germline, CDR1 MNHEY and CDR2 SVGAGI. The CDR3 runs 13 residues.

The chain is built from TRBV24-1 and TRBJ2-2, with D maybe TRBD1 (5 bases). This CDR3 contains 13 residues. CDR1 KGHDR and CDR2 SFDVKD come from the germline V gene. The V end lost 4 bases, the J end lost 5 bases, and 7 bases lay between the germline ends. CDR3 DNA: TGTGCCACCAGTGAGCGACAGACCGGGGAGCTGTTTTTT. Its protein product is CATSERQTGELFF.

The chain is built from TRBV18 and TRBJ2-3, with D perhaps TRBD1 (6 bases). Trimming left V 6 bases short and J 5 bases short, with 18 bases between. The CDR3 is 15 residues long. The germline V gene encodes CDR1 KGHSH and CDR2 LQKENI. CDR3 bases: TGTGCCAGCTCTCAGTGGCAGGGGCAAGGAGATACGCAGTATTTT. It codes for CASSQWQGQGDTQYF.

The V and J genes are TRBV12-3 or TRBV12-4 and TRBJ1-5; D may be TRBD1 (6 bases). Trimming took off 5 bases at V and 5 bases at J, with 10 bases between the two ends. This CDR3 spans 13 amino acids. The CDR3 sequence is CASSNGQYQPQHF. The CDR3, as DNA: TGTGCCAGCAGTAATGGACAGTATCAGCCCCAGCATTTT.

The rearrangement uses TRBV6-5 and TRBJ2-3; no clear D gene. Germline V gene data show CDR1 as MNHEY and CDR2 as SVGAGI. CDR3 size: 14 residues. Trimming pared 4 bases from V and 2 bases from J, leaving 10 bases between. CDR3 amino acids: CASSSRRFTDTQYF. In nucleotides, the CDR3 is TGTGCCAGCAGTTCGCGTCGCTTCACAGATACGCAGTATTTT.

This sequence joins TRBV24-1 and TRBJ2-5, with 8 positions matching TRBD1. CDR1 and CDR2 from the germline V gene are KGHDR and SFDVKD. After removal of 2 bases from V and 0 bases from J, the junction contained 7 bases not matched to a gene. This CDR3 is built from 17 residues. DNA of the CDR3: TGTGCCACCAGTGATTATGGACAGGGTACTAACCAAGAGACCCAGTACTTC. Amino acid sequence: CATSDYGQGTNQETQYF.

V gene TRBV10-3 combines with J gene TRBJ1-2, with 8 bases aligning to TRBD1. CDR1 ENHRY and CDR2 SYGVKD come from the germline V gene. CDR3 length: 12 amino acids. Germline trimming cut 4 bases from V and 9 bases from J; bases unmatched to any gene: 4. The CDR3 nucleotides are TGTGCCATCAGTGTGACAGGGGATAGCTACACCTTC. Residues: CAISVTGDSYTF.

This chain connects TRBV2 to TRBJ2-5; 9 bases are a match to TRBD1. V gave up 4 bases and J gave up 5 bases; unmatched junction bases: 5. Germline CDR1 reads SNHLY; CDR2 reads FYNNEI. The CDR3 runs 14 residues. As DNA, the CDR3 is TGTGCCAGCAGTGGGGGACAGGGTGGGGAGACCCAGTACTTC. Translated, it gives CASSGGQGGETQYF.

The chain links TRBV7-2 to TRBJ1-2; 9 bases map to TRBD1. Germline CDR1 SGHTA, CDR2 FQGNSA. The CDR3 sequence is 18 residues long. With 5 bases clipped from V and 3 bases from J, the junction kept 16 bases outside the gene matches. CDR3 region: CASSRRQGGTPDYYGYTF. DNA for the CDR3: TGTGCCAGCAGCAGACGACAGGGGGGAACCCCGGATTACTATGGCTACACCTTC. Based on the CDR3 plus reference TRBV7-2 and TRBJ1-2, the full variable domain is GAGVSQSPSNKVTEKGKDVELRCDPISGHTALYWYRQSLGQGLEFLIYFQGNSAPDKSGLPSDRFSAERTGGSVSTLTIQRTQQEDSAVYLCASSRRQGGTPDYYGYTFGSGTRLTVV.

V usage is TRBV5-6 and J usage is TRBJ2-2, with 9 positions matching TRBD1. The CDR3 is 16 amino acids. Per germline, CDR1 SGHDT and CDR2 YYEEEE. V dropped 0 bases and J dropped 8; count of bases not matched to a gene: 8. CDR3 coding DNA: TGTGCCAGCAGCTTGGCCGCGGGACAGGGTACAGGGGAGCTGTTTTTT. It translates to CASSLAAGQGTGELFF.

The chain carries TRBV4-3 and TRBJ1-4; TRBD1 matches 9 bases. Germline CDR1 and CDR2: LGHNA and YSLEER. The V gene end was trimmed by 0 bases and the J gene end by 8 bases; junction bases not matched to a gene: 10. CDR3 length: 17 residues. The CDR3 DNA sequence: TGCGCCAGCAGCCAAGATGGTACAGGGGGCTTTGACGAAAAACTGTTTTTT. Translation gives CASSQDGTGGFDEKLFF.

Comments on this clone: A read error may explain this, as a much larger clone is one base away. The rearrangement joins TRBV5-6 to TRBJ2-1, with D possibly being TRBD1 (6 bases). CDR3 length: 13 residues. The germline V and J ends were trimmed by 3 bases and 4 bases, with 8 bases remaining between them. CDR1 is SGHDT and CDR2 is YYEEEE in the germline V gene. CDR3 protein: CASSSTGYNEQFF. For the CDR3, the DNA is TGTGCCAGCAGCTCCACAGGGTACAATGAGCAGTTCTTC.

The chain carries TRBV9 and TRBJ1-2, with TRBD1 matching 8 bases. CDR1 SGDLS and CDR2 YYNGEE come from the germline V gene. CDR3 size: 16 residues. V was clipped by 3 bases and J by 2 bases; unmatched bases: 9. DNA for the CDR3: TGTGCCAGCAGCGCCCTGGGGGGACAGGTGAACTATGGCTACACCTTC. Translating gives CASSALGGQVNYGYTF.

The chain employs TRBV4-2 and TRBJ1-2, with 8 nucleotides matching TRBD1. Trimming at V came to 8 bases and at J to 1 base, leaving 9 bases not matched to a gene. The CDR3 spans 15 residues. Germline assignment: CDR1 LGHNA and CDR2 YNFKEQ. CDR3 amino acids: CASSTSGGHNYGYTF. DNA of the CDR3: TGTGCCAGCTCCACCTCAGGGGGCCATAACTATGGCTACACCTTC.

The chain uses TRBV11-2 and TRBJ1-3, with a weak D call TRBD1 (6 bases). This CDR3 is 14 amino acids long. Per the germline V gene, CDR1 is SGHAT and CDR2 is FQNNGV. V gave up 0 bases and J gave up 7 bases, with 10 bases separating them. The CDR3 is CASSLDPGDNTIYF. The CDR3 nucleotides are TGTGCCAGCAGCTTAGATCCAGGGGACAACACCATATATTTT.

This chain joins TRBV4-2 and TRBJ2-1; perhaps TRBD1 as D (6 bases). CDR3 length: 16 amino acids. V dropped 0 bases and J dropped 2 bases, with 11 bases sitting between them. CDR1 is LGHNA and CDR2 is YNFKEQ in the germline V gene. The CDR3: CASSQEGDTPYNEQFF. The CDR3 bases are TGTGCCAGCAGCCAAGAGGGGGACACACCCTACAATGAGCAGTTCTTC.

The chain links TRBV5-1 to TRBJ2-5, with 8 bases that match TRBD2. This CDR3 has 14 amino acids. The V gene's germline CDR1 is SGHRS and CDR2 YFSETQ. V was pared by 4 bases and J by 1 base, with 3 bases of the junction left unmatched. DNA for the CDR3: TGCGCCAGCAGCCAGGCGGGGGGCCAAGAGACCCAGTACTTC. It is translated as CASSQAGGQETQYF.